This entry lists 22 T cell receptor beta chains sequenced from one sample in a study of blood T cell repertoires in COVID-19. Using immunoSEQ multiplex PCR, the repertoire was profiled, and TCRdb retains in-frame clones only, with some absent. The table lists over 200,000 clones, approximately 82% of them singletons, with around 2.6% in the top ten. The sequenced material came from peripheral blood. These receptors all stem from a woman in her 70s with active or convalescent COVID-19.

This clone was observed once. The CDR3 DNA follows: TGTGCCAGCAGCCAAGATCCATCTAGCGGGGGCGACGAGCAGTACTTC. Translation gives CASSQDPSSGGDEQYF. The chain employs TRBV3-1 (or the pseudogene TRBV3-2) and TRBJ2-7; 10 bases are a match to TRBD2. Germline values: CDR1 LGHDT, CDR2 YNNKEL (reference sequence). This CDR3 has 16 residues. V shed 0 bases and J 5 bases; nucleotides not matched to a gene: 7.

The V and J genes are TRBV7-9 and TRBJ2-7; 8 bases fit TRBD2. CDR1 SEHNR and CDR2 FQNEAQ come from the germline V gene (reference sequence). The CDR3 contains 15 residues. With V trimmed by 5 bases and J by 5 bases, 11 bases remained unmatched. CDR3 DNA: TGTGCCAGCAGCCTCCCCCTAGCGGGCATCCACGAGCAGTACTTC. It is translated as CASSLPLAGIHEQYF.

J is TRBJ1-1 and V is TRBV30; a weak D match, TRBD1 (5 bases). Germline V gene data show CDR1 as GTSNPN and CDR2 as SVGIG (reference sequence). Between the trimmed V and J ends, which lost 4 bases and 0 bases, there was a span of 12 bases. The length of the CDR3 is 14 residues. CDR3 nucleotides: TGTGCCTGGACTTTTGGGGCCTTGAACACTGAAGCTTTCTTT. As protein: CAWTFGALNTEAFF.

The chain combines TRBV27 with TRBJ2-1; 11 bases match TRBD2. The CDR3 runs 17 residues. Germline values: CDR1 MNHEY, CDR2 SMNVEV (reference sequence). The V segment lost 4 bases and the J segment 3 bases; nucleotides outside the gene matches: 8. CDR3 amino acids: CASSSYRTSGFYNEQFF. CDR3 bases: TGTGCCAGCAGTTCCTACCGGACTAGCGGGTTCTACAATGAGCAGTTCTTC.

The rearrangement joins TRBV6-5 to TRBJ2-5; 10 bases match TRBD2. Unmatched junction bases numbered 5, after V lost 9 bases and J lost 1 base. The CDR3 is made up of 14 amino acids. The germline V gene encodes CDR1 MNHEY and CDR2 SVGAGI. The DNA of the CDR3 is TGTGCCAGTGTTTTAGCGGGGGGCCAAGAGACCCAGTACTTC. Protein: CASVLAGGQETQYF.

The chain recombines TRBV18 with TRBJ2-7; 8 nucleotides match TRBD2. The CDR3 runs 16 residues. V trimming: 2 bases; J trimming: 0 bases; junction bases outside the gene matches: 6. CDR1 and CDR2 (germline): KGHSH, LQKENI. The CDR3 DNA is TGTGCCAGCTCACCAAGGGCCAGCGGGAGCTCCTACGAGCAGTACTTC. This encodes CASSPRASGSSYEQYF. Complete variable domain (other parts from reference TRBV18 and TRBJ2-7): NAGVMQNPRHLVRRRGQEARLRCSPMKGHSHVYWYRQLPEEGLKFMVYLQKENIIDESGMPKERFSAEFPKEGPSILRIQQVVRGDSAAYFCASSPRASGSSYEQYFGPGTRLTVT.

This chain connects TRBV7-9 to TRBJ1-1; D gene ambiguous. Per the germline V gene, CDR1 is SEHNR and CDR2 is FQNEAQ (reference sequence). Trimming left V 1 base short and J 3 bases short, with 6 bases between. This CDR3 contains 13 residues. CDR3 residues: CASSLDRYTEAFF. The CDR3 DNA reads TGTGCCAGCAGCTTAGATAGATACACTGAAGCTTTCTTT.

The chain couples TRBV3-1 (or the pseudogene TRBV3-2) to TRBJ1-2, with a possible D match to TRBD1 (5 bases). V lost 5 bases, J lost 5 bases, and 21 bases lay in between. Looked up from germline, CDR1 is LGHDT and CDR2 is YNNKEL (reference sequence). This CDR3 has 16 amino acids. The DNA for the CDR3 is TGTGCCAGCAGCTTAGGGCTCCTTTCGGGGGGTTATGGCTACACCTTC. Residues: CASSLGLLSGGYGYTF.

This clone was observed a few times. V is TRBV5-1 and J is TRBJ2-3; a possible D gene is TRBD1 (6 bases). CDR1 SGHRS and CDR2 YFSETQ come from the germline V gene. V was clipped by 3 bases and J by 0 bases, with 14 bases between them. This CDR3 is 16 amino acids long. The CDR3 loop is CASSWGPGTSTDTQYF. The CDR3 bases are TGCGCCAGCAGCTGGGGGCCTGGCACTAGCACAGATACGCAGTATTTT.

The rearrangement links TRBV6-5 to TRBJ2-1; D might be TRBD2 (5 bases). From germline, CDR1 is MNHEY and CDR2 SVGAGI. This CDR3 region has 15 residues. The V and J ends lost 6 bases and 0 bases respectively, with 12 bases between them. The CDR3 coding sequence is TGTGCCAGCAGCATTAGCGAGAGCTCCTACAATGAGCAGTTCTTC. Its protein is CASSISESSYNEQFF.

The gene calls are TRBV21-1 and TRBJ1-1; TRBD1, the table's D call, lacks a check against the DNA. TRBV21-1 is an annotated pseudogene. The CDR3 contains 17 residues. For the CDR3, the DNA is TGTGCCAGCAGCACCGGGACAGCCCGCGGAAATGATACTGAAGCTTTCTTT. This gives the protein CASSTGTARGNDTEAFF.

The chain uses TRBV6-5 and TRBJ2-1; 9 bases align to TRBD2. This CDR3 is 15 amino acids long. Looked up from germline, CDR1 is MNHEY and CDR2 is SVGAGI. J was trimmed by 2 bases and V by 6 bases; bases with no gene match: 5. The CDR3 sequence: CASSLRLAAYNEQFF. DNA for the CDR3: TGTGCCAGCAGCCTGCGACTAGCGGCCTACAATGAGCAGTTCTTC.

The rearrangement uses TRBV7-2 and TRBJ1-5; 7 positions agree with TRBD1. The J segment lost 3 bases and the V segment lost 0 bases, leaving 5 bases of the junction unmatched. CDR3 length: 16 amino acids. Germline CDR1 is SGHTA and CDR2 is FQGNSA. This chain's CDR3 is CASSLAGRGHNQPQHF. The DNA for the CDR3 is TGTGCCAGCAGCTTAGCGGGTAGGGGGCACAATCAGCCCCAGCATTTT.

J is TRBJ2-3 and V is TRBV19; TRBD2 is a possible D gene (6 bases). Germline V gives CDR1 LNHDA, CDR2 SQIVND (reference sequence). CDR3 length equals 13 residues. With 7 bases removed from V and 4 bases from J, the gap between germline ends came to 12 bases. Here the CDR3 reads CASIERAADTQYF. CDR3 nucleotides: TGTGCCAGTATTGAGCGGGCCGCAGATACGCAGTATTTT.

The V and J genes are TRBV7-8 and TRBJ2-3; perhaps TRBD1 as D (6 bases). The CDR3 runs 15 residues. V lost 2 bases and J lost 5, with 14 bases in between. The germline gives CDR1 SGHVS, CDR2 FQNEAQ. The CDR3 DNA reads TGTGCCAGCAGCTTAAACACTCAGGGGCAAGATACGCAGTATTTT. Its translation: CASSLNTQGQDTQYF.

The chain couples TRBV24-1 to TRBJ1-1; 9 bases map to TRBD1. Trimming took 4 bases from V and 3 from J; bases not matched to a gene: 5. Looked up from germline, CDR1 is KGHDR and CDR2 is SFDVKD. CDR3 length: 15 amino acids. The CDR3 is CATSEWTGEDTEAFF. In DNA form, the CDR3 reads TGTGCCACCAGTGAATGGACAGGGGAGGACACTGAAGCTTTCTTT.

This clone was seen a single time. The chain links TRBV11-2 to TRBJ2-2, with 8 bases matching TRBD1. With 0 bases clipped from V and 5 bases from J, the junction kept 5 bases outside the gene matches. Germline CDR1 and CDR2: SGHAT and FQNNGV. CDR3 size: 16 residues. Here the CDR3 DNA reads TGTGCCAGCAGCTTAGATTTAACAGGGGGGACCGGGGAGCTGTTTTTT. Its protein product is CASSLDLTGGTGELFF.

The V and J genes are TRBV6-1 and TRBJ1-1, with unresolved D. CDR3 length: 13 residues. V dropped 7 bases and J dropped 1 base, with 10 bases sitting between them. Germline CDR1 MNHNS, CDR2 SASEGT. The DNA for the CDR3 is TGTGCCAGCACCCAGGAACCGAACACTGAAGCTTTCTTT. It yields the protein CASTQEPNTEAFF.

This clone has a single count. Other DNA sequences of this sample code for an identical CDR3. The rearrangement joins TRBV5-1 to TRBJ1-1; no clear D. The CDR3 extends over 14 amino acids. Per the germline V gene, CDR1 is SGHRS and CDR2 is YFSETQ. The V end lost 0 bases, the J end lost 0 bases, and 6 bases lay between the germline ends. The CDR3 here is CASSLGQVNTEAFF. The CDR3 DNA is TGCGCCAGCAGCTTGGGACAAGTGAACACTGAAGCTTTCTTT.

The genes are TRBV4-2 and TRBJ2-1; D call uncertain. From germline, CDR1 is LGHNA and CDR2 YNFKEQ. V was pared by 3 bases and J by 0 bases, with 15 bases between. CDR3 length equals 17 residues. In DNA form, the CDR3 reads TGTGCCAGCAGCCATTTCTTGGGCAGCAGCTCCTACAATGAGCAGTTCTTC. Translating it yields CASSHFLGSSSYNEQFF.

This clone was found a few times. The V call is TRBV4-1, the J call TRBJ1-6; D may be TRBD1 (5 bases). Looked up from germline, CDR1 is MGHRA and CDR2 is YSYEKL. Trimming left V 0 bases short and J 0 bases short, with 18 bases between. The CDR3 spans 20 residues. The CDR3, as DNA: TGCGCCAGCAGCCAAGACCCGACCCGGGACTCTGACTCCTATAATTCACCCCTCCACTTT. Protein product: CASSQDPTRDSDSYNSPLHF.

This clone has a handful of counts. The chain carries TRBV28 and TRBJ1-5; 8 bases align to TRBD1. V shed 5 bases and J 5 bases; nucleotides not matched to a gene: 14. This CDR3 spans 17 amino acids. Germline values: CDR1 MDHEN, CDR2 SYDVKM. CDR3 protein: CASSPLRTGTGYQPQHF. CDR3 coding DNA: TGTGCCAGCAGTCCGTTAAGGACCGGGACAGGATATCAGCCCCAGCATTTT.